Below, 2 T cell receptor beta chains from the same sample are listed, as sequenced in a study of shared clonotypes between healthy human individuals (dated by TCRdb to about 2020). The protocol used for the library was the immunoSEQ multiplex PCR assay. TCRdb carries this immuneACCESS record with in-frame sequences only. Its versions omit some clonotypes, under half of them owing to an unresolved V gene in the studies checked, with the rest unexplained. This sample gives 1,400,000 or so clones in total; 97% to 99% of them show up just once. Together, the top ten hold around 0.38% of the sample. Input material: naive CD4+ T cells sorted from blood. What the cell subset or site label conveys for this sample: CD45RA+ positively selected. The receptors were sampled from a man aged 25 to 40 in good health.

Concerning this clone: Other DNA sequences of this sample code for an identical CDR3. This chain links TRBV9 with TRBJ2-5; 9 positions match TRBD2. Looked up from germline, CDR1 is SGDLS and CDR2 is YYNGEE. Losses at the gene ends were 0 bases for V and 5 bases for J; bases not matched to a gene: 5. The CDR3 is 15 amino acids. CDR3 loop: CASSVGAGGGETQYF. The CDR3 DNA follows: TGTGCCAGCAGCGTAGGAGCGGGAGGCGGTGAGACCCAGTACTTC.

As for this clone: This specimen includes other DNA sequences encoding the same CDR3. The CDR3 DNA reads TGCGCCAGCAGCCCAAGCGGAAGCTCCTACGAGCAGTACTTC. Its translation is CASSPSGSSYEQYF. The chain couples TRBV5-1 to TRBJ2-7; possible D gene TRBD2, 5 bases. The V and J ends lost 4 bases and 0 bases respectively, with 11 bases between them. Germline V gene lookup returns CDR1 SGHRS and CDR2 YFSETQ. CDR3 size: 14 residues.